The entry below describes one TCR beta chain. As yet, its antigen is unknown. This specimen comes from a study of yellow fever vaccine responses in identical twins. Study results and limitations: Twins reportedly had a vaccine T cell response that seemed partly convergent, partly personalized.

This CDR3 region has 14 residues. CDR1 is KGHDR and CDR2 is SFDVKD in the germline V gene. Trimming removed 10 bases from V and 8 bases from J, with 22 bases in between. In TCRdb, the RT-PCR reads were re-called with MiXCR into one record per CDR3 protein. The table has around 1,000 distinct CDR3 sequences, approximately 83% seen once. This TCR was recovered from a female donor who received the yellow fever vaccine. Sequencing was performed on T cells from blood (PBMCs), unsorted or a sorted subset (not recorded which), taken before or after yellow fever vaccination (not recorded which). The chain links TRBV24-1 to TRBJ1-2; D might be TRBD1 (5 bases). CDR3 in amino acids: CATEPDGAGRGYTF. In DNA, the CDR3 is TGTGCCACGGAACCAGATGGGGCAGGGAGGGGCTACACCTTC.